The 27 T cell receptor beta chains below all came from one sample that was sequenced in a study of blood T cell repertoires in COVID-19. The protocol was immunoSEQ multiplex PCR, while the TCRdb copy is restricted to in-frame clones and leaves out a portion. The sample lists around 300,000 clones; approximately 87% were seen once. Source material: peripheral blood. These receptors originate from a woman in her 30s with COVID-19, enrolled during active disease.

The genes are TRBV27 and TRBJ2-1, with 15 bases lining up with TRBD2. Trimming at V came to 4 bases and at J to 5 bases, leaving 9 bases not matched to a gene. Germline V gene sequence: CDR1 MNHEY, CDR2 SMNVEV (reference sequence). This CDR3 has 18 amino acids. CDR3 sequence: CASSYGLAGGGLDNEQFF. CDR3 coding DNA: TGTGCCAGCAGTTACGGACTAGCGGGAGGGGGTCTGGACAATGAGCAGTTCTTC.

The genes are TRBV20-1 and TRBJ2-7; TRBD2 matches 14 bases. Germline V gene data show CDR1 as DFQATT and CDR2 as SNEGSKA (reference sequence). The CDR3 spans 16 residues. V was pared by 3 bases and J by 6 bases, with 10 bases of the junction left unmatched. The CDR3 coding sequence is TGCAGTGCTAGTGCGGGACTAGCGGGAGAACGGGGCGAGCAGTACTTC. It yields the protein CSASAGLAGERGEQYF.

The rearrangement uses TRBV7-9 and TRBJ2-5; 7 bases line up with TRBD2. V lost 5 bases and J lost 5; bases outside the gene matches: 14. The germline CDR1 and CDR2 sequences are SEHNR and FQNEAQ (reference sequence). CDR3 length: 16 amino acids. The CDR3 DNA reads TGTGCCAGCAGCCTGGGGTTCACTAGCGCGGGGGAGACCCAGTACTTC. Translated, it gives CASSLGFTSAGETQYF. The full variable domain, with the rest looked up from reference TRBV7-9 and TRBJ2-5, is DTGVSQNPRHKITKRGQNVTFRCDPISEHNRLYWYRQTLGQGPEFLTYFQNEAQLEKSRLLSDRFSAERPKGSFSTLEIQRTEQGDSAMYLCASSLGFTSAGETQYFGPGTRLLVL.

The chain links TRBV6-2 or TRBV6-3 to TRBJ2-1, with 9 positions matching TRBD1. From germline, CDR1 is MNHEY and CDR2 SVGEGT. V was pared by 6 bases and J by 3 bases, with 6 bases of the junction left unmatched. This CDR3 comprises 15 residues. DNA for the CDR3: TGTGCCAGCAGCCGGGACAGGGTCCTCTACAATGAGCAGTTCTTC. Residues: CASSRDRVLYNEQFF.

The rearrangement uses TRBV6-1 and TRBJ2-2; 9 bases fit TRBD1. Unmatched junction bases numbered 4, after V lost 6 bases and J lost 5 bases. This CDR3 has 14 residues. The germline V gene has CDR1 MNHNS and CDR2 SASEGT. The CDR3 reads CASRLTGGTGELFF. CDR3 nucleotide sequence: TGTGCCAGCAGACTGACAGGGGGAACCGGGGAGCTGTTTTTT.

The rearrangement joins TRBV19 to TRBJ1-1; D call uncertain. V lost 4 bases to trimming and J lost 5 bases, with 11 bases between them. CDR1 and CDR2 from the germline V gene are LNHDA and SQIVND (reference sequence). This CDR3 contains 13 residues. The CDR3 region has the DNA TGTGCCAGTAGTAGCCAGAGGGAGACTGAAGCTTTCTTT. Amino acids: CASSSQRETEAFF.

The V call is TRBV7-9, the J call TRBJ2-3; 11 nucleotides line up with TRBD2. This CDR3 spans 18 amino acids. Unmatched junction bases numbered 6, after V lost 1 base and J lost 0 bases. CDR1 is SEHNR, CDR2 FQNEAQ, per germline (reference sequence). CDR3 sequence (DNA): TGTGCCAGCAGCTTAGTGACTAGCGGGACTTTTAGCACAGATACGCAGTATTTT. This sequence encodes CASSLVTSGTFSTDTQYF.

This clone was counted once. The CDR3 DNA is TGTGCCAGCAGTTTACAACAGGGGCCTAATCAGCCCCAGCATTTT. Amino acids: CASSLQQGPNQPQHF. The rearrangement uses TRBV27 and TRBJ1-5; 7 positions agree with TRBD1. The CDR3 loop spans 15 amino acids. J lost 4 bases, V lost 2 bases, and 5 bases had no gene match. CDR1 MNHEY and CDR2 SMNVEV come from the germline V gene (reference sequence).

The genes are TRBV9 and TRBJ1-2; possible D gene TRBD1, 6 bases. Germline V lookup: CDR1 SGDLS, CDR2 YYNGEE. The CDR3 has 16 residues. The germline V and J ends were trimmed by 4 bases and 5 bases, with 21 bases remaining between them. CDR3 nucleotides: TGTGCCAGCAGCCTCGACGGCGGGGGGCGATGGTATGGCTACACCTTC. Its protein product is CASSLDGGGRWYGYTF.

J is TRBJ2-7 and V is TRBV20-1; perhaps TRBD2 as D (6 bases). V lost 3 bases to trimming and J lost 8 bases, with 14 bases between them. The CDR3 covers 12 residues. CDR1 and CDR2 from the germline V gene are DFQATT and SNEGSKA (reference sequence). The CDR3 here is CSASRGGPQQYF. CDR3 nucleotide sequence: TGCAGTGCTAGTCGGGGAGGCCCTCAGCAGTACTTC.

The V call is TRBV10-1, the J call TRBJ2-5; 9 nucleotides match TRBD1. With V trimmed by 5 bases and J by 4 bases, 8 bases remained unmatched. The CDR3 spans 15 residues. CDR1 is WNHNN, CDR2 SYGVQD, per germline (reference sequence). The CDR3 DNA sequence: TGCGCCAGCAGTCCAAGGACAGGGGCGGCAGAGACCCAGTACTTC. Translating gives CASSPRTGAAETQYF.

V and J are TRBV19 and TRBJ1-2; 11 nucleotides align to TRBD1. The CDR3 consists of 16 residues. Unmatched junction bases numbered 13, after V lost 5 bases and J lost 8 bases. Per the germline V gene, CDR1 is LNHDA and CDR2 is SQIVND (reference sequence). In DNA, the CDR3 is TGTGCCAGTAGTGCCCTCATACCGGGACAGGGGGAAGGCTACACCTTC. Translated, it gives CASSALIPGQGEGYTF.

CDR3 coding DNA: TGTGCCAGCAGCTTTGTACAGGGCTCCTACGAGCAGTACTTC. This codes for CASSFVQGSYEQYF. V and J are TRBV7-8 and TRBJ2-7, with a weak D call TRBD1 (6 bases). Germline V gene data show CDR1 as SGHVS and CDR2 as FQNEAQ. This CDR3 is built from 14 residues. Trimming shortened V by 3 bases and J by 0 bases, and 9 bases separated the two germline ends.

This clone has only a few counts. V and J are TRBV7-8 and TRBJ1-1; no definite D call. The CDR3 spans 15 residues. Germline V gives CDR1 SGHVS, CDR2 FQNEAQ. V was shortened by 1 base and J by 2 bases, with 11 bases between the two germline ends. The CDR3 reads CASSLVGPLNTEAFF. The CDR3 DNA is TGTGCCAGCAGCTTAGTCGGTCCCCTAAACACTGAAGCTTTCTTT. The full variable domain, rest sourced from reference TRBV7-8 and TRBJ1-1, is GAGVSQSPRYKVAKRGQDVALRCDPISGHVSLFWYQQALGQGPEFLTYFQNEAQLDKSGLPSDRFFAERPEGSVSTLKIQRTQQEDSAVYLCASSLVGPLNTEAFFGQGTRLTVV.

The chain recombines TRBV6-2 or TRBV6-3 with TRBJ2-5; 9 nucleotides agree with TRBD2. V gave up 5 bases and J gave up 5 bases; unmatched junction bases: 18. Per the germline V gene, CDR1 is MNHEY and CDR2 is SVGEGT. This CDR3 spans 18 amino acids. The CDR3: CASSAPLKREAWGETQYF. Written as DNA, the CDR3 is TGTGCCAGCAGTGCCCCGTTGAAGCGGGAGGCCTGGGGGGAGACCCAGTACTTC.

The chain uses TRBV10-1 and TRBJ2-3, with a tentative D call TRBD2 (6 bases). Germline CDR1 and CDR2: WNHNN and SYGVQD (reference sequence). This CDR3 region has 15 residues. Trimming cost V 10 bases and J 0 bases, with 17 bases left between them. As DNA, the CDR3 is TGCGCCACTCCCTCCCCGGGAGAGAGCACAGATACGCAGTATTTT. This gives the protein CATPSPGESTDTQYF.

The V and J genes are TRBV6-2 or TRBV6-3 and TRBJ2-1; D not resolved. The germline V and J ends were trimmed by 5 bases and 0 bases, with 11 bases remaining between them. The CDR3 length is 15 residues. Germline lookup yields CDR1 MNHEY and CDR2 SVGEGT. The CDR3 region has the DNA TGTGCCAGCAGTCTTCTCCTTAGCTCCTACAATGAGCAGTTCTTC. It encodes CASSLLLSSYNEQFF.

This chain links TRBV30 with TRBJ1-5; D not resolved. The V end lost 0 bases, the J end lost 10 bases, and 19 bases lay between the germline ends. Germline V gene sequence: CDR1 GTSNPN, CDR2 SVGIG (reference sequence). This CDR3 is 15 amino acids long. Here the CDR3 reads CAWSVLSAGLEPQHF. DNA of the CDR3: TGTGCCTGGAGTGTCTTATCGGCCGGCCTAGAACCCCAGCATTTT. Looking up the rest from reference TRBV30 and TRBJ1-5 gives the full variable domain: SQTIHQWPATLVQPVGSPLSLECTVEGTSNPNLYWYRQAAGRGLQLLFYSVGIGQISSEVPQNLSASRPQDRQFILSSKKLLLSDSGFYLCAWSVLSAGLEPQHFGDGTRLSIL.

In this sample, this clone turned up once. The chain couples TRBV14 to TRBJ1-1; TRBD1 aligns across 7 bases. V lost 1 base, J lost 10 bases, and 6 bases stayed unmatched. The CDR3 runs to 13 residues. CDR1 and CDR2 from the germline V gene are SGHDN and FVKESK. DNA for the CDR3: TGTGCCAGCAGCCAAGTCGGGCAGGGGGTAGCTTTCTTT. Protein product: CASSQVGQGVAFF. Looking up the rest from reference TRBV14 and TRBJ1-1 gives the full variable domain: EAGVTQFPSHSVIEKGQTVTLRCDPISGHDNLYWYRRVMGKEIKFLLHFVKESKQDESGMPNNRFLAERTGGTYSTLKVQPAELEDSGVYFCASSQVGQGVAFFGQGTRLTVV.

The V and J genes are TRBV11-3 and TRBJ2-1; 7 positions match TRBD2. There are 16 residues in the CDR3. Germline CDR1 reads SGHNT; CDR2 reads YENEEA. V dropped 1 base and J dropped 4; count of bases not matched to a gene: 7. CDR3 nucleotide sequence: TGTGCCAGCAGCTTAGTTGGTTCTAGCGGATACAATGAGCAGTTCTTC. The encoded protein is CASSLVGSSGYNEQFF.

The chain's CDR3 is CASSLEAAAYSNQPQHF. In nucleotides, the CDR3 is TGTGCCAGCAGCTTAGAAGCGGCAGCTTATAGCAATCAGCCCCAGCATTTT. This chain connects TRBV7-6 to TRBJ1-5; D is undetermined. CDR3 length: 17 amino acids. V shed 1 base and J shed 0 bases, with 13 bases lying between them. Germline V CDR1 and CDR2: SGHVS, FNYEAQ. Full variable domain (remainder filled in from reference TRBV7-6 and TRBJ1-5): GAGVSQSPRYKVTKRGQDVALRCDPISGHVSLYWYRQALGQGPEFLTYFNYEAQQDKSGLPNDRFSAERPEGSISTLTIQRTEQRDSAMYRCASSLEAAAYSNQPQHFGDGTRLSIL.

The gene calls are TRBV3-1 (or the pseudogene TRBV3-2) and TRBJ2-7; 8 bases line up with TRBD2. There are 15 residues in the CDR3. CDR1 is LGHDT and CDR2 is YNNKEL in the germline V gene (reference sequence). The ends lost 2 bases at V and 0 bases at J; junction bases unmatched: 3. The chain's CDR3 is CASSQSGGGSYEQYF. In nucleotides, the CDR3 is TGTGCCAGCAGCCAATCGGGGGGGGGCTCCTACGAGCAGTACTTC.

The J gene is TRBJ2-1, the V gene TRBV6-2 or TRBV6-3; 11 bases match TRBD2. With V trimmed by 6 bases and J by 5 bases, 6 bases remained unmatched. Germline lookup yields CDR1 MNHEY and CDR2 SVGEGT. CDR3 length: 15 residues. CDR3 sequence reads: CASSLGTSGNNEQFF. The DNA of the CDR3 is TGTGCCAGCAGCCTCGGGACTAGCGGTAACAATGAGCAGTTCTTC.

V gene TRBV19 combines with J gene TRBJ2-7; D is possibly TRBD2 (6 bases). V was cut by 4 bases and J by 2 bases, with 21 bases left in between. The CDR3 covers 17 residues. Germline V gene data show CDR1 as LNHDA and CDR2 as SQIVND (reference sequence). CDR3 DNA: TGTGCCAGTAGTAGTCAAGCCGCGCGGGACGGAACCTACGAGCAGTACTTC. Protein product: CASSSQAARDGTYEQYF.

The count of this clone is one. The V call is TRBV14, the J call TRBJ2-1; the match to TRBD1 covers 7 bases. Per germline, CDR1 SGHDN and CDR2 FVKESK. This CDR3 spans 16 amino acids. J gave up 0 bases and V 5 bases, and 7 bases lay outside the gene matches. CDR3 sequence reads: CASSTKDRSSYNEQFF. The CDR3 nucleotides are TGTGCCAGCAGCACCAAGGACAGGAGCTCCTACAATGAGCAGTTCTTC.

The chain recombines TRBV5-1 with TRBJ2-7; TRBD1 agrees at 7 bases. The CDR3 has 13 residues. The V gene's germline CDR1 is SGHRS and CDR2 YFSETQ. V shed 7 bases and J 5 bases; nucleotides not matched to a gene: 9. DNA for the CDR3: TGCGCCAGCTCCGACAGGGTAGCACACGAGCAGTACTTC. Residues: CASSDRVAHEQYF. Drawing the rest from reference TRBV5-1 and TRBJ2-7, the complete variable domain is KAGVTQTPRYLIKTRGQQVTLSCSPISGHRSVSWYQQTPGQGLQFLFEYFSETQRNKGNFPGRFSGRQFSNSRSEMNVSTLELGDSALYLCASSDRVAHEQYFGPGTRLTVT.

The chain recombines TRBV27 with TRBJ2-7; D is perhaps TRBD2 (5 bases). The germline V gene encodes CDR1 MNHEY and CDR2 SMNVEV (reference sequence). Trimming cost V 5 bases and J 3 bases, with 17 bases left between them. The CDR3 sequence is 15 residues long. The CDR3 coding sequence is TGTGCCAGCAGTCCCTACTCGACAAGCGGCTACGAGCAGTACTTC. Protein sequence: CASSPYSTSGYEQYF.